The entry below describes one T cell receptor (beta chain). Its antigen is unknown. Within one base of it there is no much larger clone, and no base qualities were kept. The record originates from a study of blood T cell repertoires in COVID-19 (TCRdb year 2020). Looking at the study overall: Collaborator samples came from the United States, Italy and Spain and covered acute and convalescent phases of COVID-19. The material from the prospective study consisted of cDNA or gDNA derived from T cells, B-cell-depleted T cells, or PBMCs. Subjects who had been exposed to COVID-19, were actively infected with it, or had recovered from it provided the deeply sampled blood TCRbeta repertoires that made up the dataset. The repertoires were made available in a free public database intended to serve as a resource for research on the immune response to SARS-CoV-2. Samples came from the ongoing ImmuneRACE study (first 160 participants) plus 1,254 subjects from 6 global collaborators. Nearly every sample came with metadata listing a de-identified subject ID, COVID-19 status, age in years and sex. HLA class I and class II types, where available, came from metadata supplied by the sample provider rather than from assay-based typing. Results and caveats for the whole study, not just this receptor: The quantity of clinical and demographic metadata differed by source and by participant and was supplied without curation.

Reading from cysteine to phenylalanine, the CDR3 counts 15 amino acids. Only CDR3 DNA is held: 45 bases, read in frame from base 1. At the junction V is shortened by 1 base and J by 4 bases, with 14 bases in between. CDR1 and CDR2 (LNHDA, SQIVND) derive from the germline V gene (reference sequence). The collaborating institutions used their own protocols to collect whole blood in K2EDTA tubes. For TCRbeta analysis, collaborator samples were shipped as frozen whole blood, as isolated PBMCs, or as DNA extracted from either sample type. The immunoSEQ Assay, a bias-controlled multiplex PCR, was used to amplify TCRbeta CDR3 regions from genomic DNA. The published analysis was carried out like this. The number of nucleated cells in each sample was estimated from the amplification of reference gene primers within the assay. To quantify the absolute abundance of each unique TCRbeta CDR3 rearrangement, sequence reads were collapsed and filtered. For each sample, productive Simpson clonality was calculated as the square root of Simpson's diversity index across productive rearrangements. Not all clones reach the TCRdb copy of this immuneACCESS table, which keeps in-frame sequences only. Checked studies attribute under half of the gap to unresolved V genes and leave the rest unexplained. The V and J calls and clone size were taken over from that table, and D and trimming were inferred from the DNA. The sample has 300,000 to 350,000 clones on record, about 85% of them singletons. The top ten clones comprise approximately 2.2% of the sample.

The V and J segments used are TRBV19 and TRBJ2-7; the D segment could be TRBD1, given 6 matching bases. Sequenced material: peripheral blood. This receptor was obtained from a man between 18 and 35 years old with active or convalescent COVID-19. Read as DNA, the sequence is TGTGCCAGTAGTATAGCTTCCACAGGGCGATACGAGCAGTACTTC. This yields the protein CASSIASTGRYEQYF.